This TCR beta chain emerged from a study of blood T cell repertoires in COVID-19. The wider study: PBMCs, B-cell-depleted T cells, or T cells were the source of the cDNA or gDNA that made up the material.

CDR1 is LNHDA and CDR2 is SQIVND in the germline V gene (reference sequence). CDR3 length: 13 amino acids. Trimming took 5 bases from V and 3 from J, leaving 8 bases between them. The repertoire was sequenced with immunoSEQ multiplex PCR; TCRdb's copy has only in-frame clones and lacks some. Here the sample spans approximately 270,000 clones, approximately 83% being singletons. The receptor's source is a person aged 65 to 85 with COVID-19, enrolled during active disease. The rearrangement joins TRBV19 to TRBJ1-5, with D possibly TRBD1 on 5 matching bases. Material: peripheral blood. The CDR3 sequence is CASSFRDNQPQHF. The CDR3 nucleotides are TGTGCCAGTAGTTTCAGGGACAATCAGCCCCAGCATTTT.